The TCR beta chain described here comes from a study of blood T cell repertoires in COVID-19. Looking at the study overall: PBMCs, B-cell-depleted T cells, or T cells were the source of the cDNA or gDNA that made up the material.

Assay used: immunoSEQ multiplex PCR; TCRdb lists only in-frame clones, some missing. The data show approximately 460,000 clones, 75% to 90% seen once. Germline V gene lookup returns CDR1 LGHDT and CDR2 YNNKEL (reference sequence). With 3 bases removed from V and 9 bases from J, the gap between germline ends came to 21 bases. CDR3 length equals 17 residues. This sequence joins TRBV3-1 (or the pseudogene TRBV3-2) and TRBJ1-6, with D maybe TRBD1 (6 bases). This clonotype was obtained from a man between 18 and 29 years old with COVID-19, enrolled during active disease. Sequencing input: peripheral blood. This chain's CDR3 is CASSQKSREARGSPLHF. The CDR3 bases are TGTGCCAGCAGCCAGAAGTCCCGGGAAGCCAGGGGTTCACCCCTCCACTTT.